These 29 T cell receptor beta chains share one sample of origin, sequenced in a study of cytomegalovirus exposure and HLA in healthy donors. The repertoire was sequenced with immunoSEQ multiplex PCR; TCRdb's copy has only in-frame clones and lacks some. The sample has 130,000 to 150,000 clones, approximately 84% seen once. Sequencing was carried out using PBMCs. The receptors were sampled from a woman aged 30 to 39 in good health and CMV-seronegative.

J is TRBJ2-1 and V is TRBV2; D might be TRBD2 (5 bases). Germline values: CDR1 SNHLY, CDR2 FYNNEI. V was trimmed by 4 bases and J by 11 bases, leaving 15 bases between them. The CDR3 covers 13 residues. CDR3 nucleotide sequence: TGTGCCAGCAGTGGGCCCGGGATAGAAAAGCAGTTCTTC. Amino acids: CASSGPGIEKQFF.

The rearrangement uses TRBV10-3 and TRBJ1-2; D may be TRBD1 (6 bases). Trimming pared 4 bases from V and 10 bases from J, leaving 10 bases between. The V gene's germline CDR1 is ENHRY and CDR2 SYGVKD. The CDR3 spans 11 residues. DNA for the CDR3: TGTGCCATCAGTGCAGACAGGATCTACACCTTC. Translation: CAISADRIYTF.

The V call is TRBV30, the J call TRBJ1-2, with D perhaps TRBD1 (5 bases). The ends were cut back, 5 bases at V and 7 bases at J, with 11 bases in the middle. Germline V gene data show CDR1 as GTSNPN and CDR2 as SVGIG (reference sequence). The CDR3 runs 11 residues. The CDR3 protein is CAWQGSGGYTF. CDR3 nucleotide sequence: TGTGCCTGGCAGGGATCTGGTGGCTACACCTTC.

The chain links TRBV7-6 to TRBJ1-2; 9 bases fit TRBD1. The V gene's germline CDR1 is SGHVS and CDR2 FNYEAQ. Unmatched junction bases numbered 7, after V lost 5 bases and J lost 6 bases. The CDR3 has 14 amino acids. In DNA form, the CDR3 reads TGTGCCAGCAGCCCGAAGGACAGGGGACATGGCTACACCTTC. Translation gives CASSPKDRGHGYTF.

This clone was seen a single time. V is TRBV2 and J is TRBJ1-6, with 8 bases lining up with TRBD1. The trim removed 4 bases at V and 10 bases at J, leaving 9 bases unmatched. The CDR3 covers 15 residues. Germline V gene sequence: CDR1 SNHLY, CDR2 FYNNEI. The CDR3 DNA reads TGTGCCAGCAGTGGGTCTACAGGGGGACGATCACCCCTCCACTTT. Encoded protein: CASSGSTGGRSPLHF.

This clone was picked up a small number of times. The CDR3 spells CASSEVPRYGYTF. The CDR3 nucleotides read TGTGCCAGCAGTGAGGTACCGCGCTATGGCTACACCTTC. The V call is TRBV2, the J call TRBJ1-2; D gene uncertain. V lost 3 bases and J lost 4, with 9 bases in between. Per the germline V gene, CDR1 is SNHLY and CDR2 is FYNNEI. This CDR3 is 13 amino acids long.

The CDR3 DNA reads TGTGCCAGCTCTCAGAACCCTACAGGGGCGAGGGTCACTGAAGCTTTCTTT. The encoded protein is CASSQNPTGARVTEAFF. This sequence joins TRBV18 and TRBJ1-1; the match to TRBD1 covers 7 bases. The CDR3 extends over 17 amino acids. Germline loops: CDR1 KGHSH, CDR2 LQKENI. V gave up 6 bases and J gave up 4 bases; unmatched junction bases: 17.

The chain joins TRBV6-1 to TRBJ1-2, with 7 bases lining up with TRBD1. V lost 5 bases, J lost 4 bases, and 7 bases stayed unmatched. This CDR3 has 14 residues. The V gene's germline CDR1 is MNHNS and CDR2 SASEGT. CDR3: CASSPRDRAYGYTF. In DNA, the CDR3 is TGTGCCAGCAGTCCCCGGGACAGAGCCTATGGCTACACCTTC.

The chain employs TRBV30 and TRBJ2-7; no clear D. CDR3 length: 12 residues. The V and J ends lost 0 bases and 4 bases respectively, with 7 bases between them. CDR1 and CDR2 from the germline V gene are GTSNPN and SVGIG (reference sequence). The CDR3 reads CAWSVGRYEQYF. The CDR3 region has the DNA TGTGCCTGGAGTGTTGGTCGGTACGAGCAGTACTTC.

The chain uses TRBV5-1 and TRBJ2-1; 7 bases are shared with TRBD2. The germline V gene has CDR1 SGHRS and CDR2 YFSETQ. The CDR3 is made up of 15 amino acids. The V and J ends lost 1 base and 1 base, in that order; junction bases with no gene match: 2. This CDR3 reads CASSLMGGSYNEQFF. The CDR3 DNA reads as TGCGCCAGCAGCTTGATGGGGGGGTCCTACAATGAGCAGTTCTTC.

This chain links TRBV2 with TRBJ1-2; 11 nucleotides align to TRBD1. This CDR3 is 14 amino acids long. V dropped 1 base and J dropped 8; count of bases not matched to a gene: 3. The germline gives CDR1 SNHLY, CDR2 FYNNEI. CDR3 sequence: CASSEVGQGVGYTF. CDR3 DNA: TGTGCCAGCAGTGAAGTGGGACAGGGGGTAGGCTACACCTTC.

The chain couples TRBV5-1 to TRBJ2-7; possible D gene TRBD2, 5 bases. V was shortened by 3 bases and J by 5 bases, with 9 bases between the two germline ends. The CDR3 is 12 residues long. CDR1 and CDR2 (germline): SGHRS, YFSETQ. The CDR3 is CASSYRGNEQYF. The DNA for the CDR3 is TGCGCCAGCAGCTACCGGGGAAACGAGCAGTACTTC.

This clone was counted a single time. The rearrangement links TRBV28 to TRBJ1-5; 8 bases are a match to TRBD1. The junction had 13 bases not matched to a gene; V was cut back by 3 bases and J by 6 bases. Germline CDR1 reads MDHEN; CDR2 reads SYDVKM. The CDR3 covers 17 residues. The CDR3 region is CASSFPKTGVLSQPQHF. The CDR3 bases are TGTGCCAGCAGTTTTCCCAAGACAGGGGTTTTGAGTCAGCCCCAGCATTTT.

The chain couples TRBV2 to TRBJ2-2; a possible D gene is TRBD1 (5 bases). The V gene lost 6 bases and the J gene lost 0 bases, with 14 bases spanning the gap. The CDR3 runs 16 residues. Germline V gene data show CDR1 as SNHLY and CDR2 as FYNNEI. The CDR3 reads CASRMTDRTNTGELFF. The CDR3 nucleotides are TGTGCCAGCAGGATGACAGACAGAACGAACACCGGGGAGCTGTTTTTT.

V and J are TRBV7-2 and TRBJ1-2; 7 bases map to TRBD1. Looked up from germline, CDR1 is SGHTA and CDR2 is FQGNSA. V trimming: 1 base; J trimming: 5 bases; junction bases outside the gene matches: 4. The CDR3 sequence is 14 residues long. The CDR3 DNA reads as TGTGCCAGCAGCTTAGACGCAGGGGGTTATGGCTACACCTTC. Encoded protein: CASSLDAGGYGYTF.

The chain has TRBV6-1 and TRBJ2-7; 7 nucleotides line up with TRBD1. The CDR3 loop spans 15 amino acids. Germline-derived CDR1 and CDR2 are MNHNS and SASEGT. Trimming removed 6 bases from V and 2 bases from J; junction bases left unmatched: 10. The CDR3 DNA sequence: TGTGCCAGCAGCGACTCTGGACAGGCTACCTACGAGCAGTACTTC. Amino acids: CASSDSGQATYEQYF.

This chain joins TRBV10-1 and TRBJ1-1, with 10 bases that match TRBD1. The CDR3 consists of 15 residues. CDR1 and CDR2 (germline): WNHNN, SYGVQD (reference sequence). Germline trimming cut 9 bases from V and 6 bases from J; bases unmatched to any gene: 13. The CDR3, as DNA: TGCGCCAGTGGGGGGTGGCCCGGGACAGGGGCTGAAGCTTTCTTT. This encodes CASGGWPGTGAEAFF.

This clone was detected once. This rearrangement joins TRBV2 to TRBJ1-1; D unclear. CDR3 size: 13 residues. Germline V gene data show CDR1 as SNHLY and CDR2 as FYNNEI. Trimming left V 6 bases short and J 0 bases short, with 8 bases between. In DNA form, the CDR3 reads TGTGCCAGCAGATTAGACATGAACACTGAAGCTTTCTTT. It yields the protein CASRLDMNTEAFF.

The rearrangement links TRBV5-1 to TRBJ2-2, with D unresolved. This CDR3 has 15 amino acids. V dropped 4 bases and J dropped 4 bases, with 14 bases sitting between them. Per germline, CDR1 SGHRS and CDR2 YFSETQ. CDR3 bases: TGCGCCAGCAGCCTGGGTGGCCCAAGCACCGGGGAGCTGTTTTTT. It yields the protein CASSLGGPSTGELFF.

This clone was recorded only once. The chain combines TRBV9 with TRBJ2-3, with a tentative D call TRBD2 (6 bases). CDR3 size: 16 residues. Trimming took 5 bases from V and 1 from J, leaving 17 bases between them. Germline V gene lookup returns CDR1 SGDLS and CDR2 YYNGEE. The CDR3 nucleotides are TGTGCCAGCAGTACCGGAGGGCAGCCTCGCACAGATACGCAGTATTTT. Its translation: CASSTGGQPRTDTQYF.

The chain combines TRBV7-2 with TRBJ1-6; 7 bases agree with TRBD1. Looked up from germline, CDR1 is SGHTA and CDR2 is FQGNSA. With V trimmed by 2 bases and J by 1 base, 5 bases remained unmatched. The CDR3 consists of 17 residues. The CDR3 DNA reads as TGTGCCAGCAGCTTAATTTCAGGGGGTTCCTATAATTCACCCCTCCACTTT. Translated: CASSLISGGSYNSPLHF.

The V gene is TRBV7-6, the J gene TRBJ1-1, with TRBD1 matching 10 bases. CDR1 and CDR2 from the germline V gene are SGHVS and FNYEAQ. The CDR3 consists of 17 residues. V gave up 1 base and J gave up 4 bases; unmatched junction bases: 9. CDR3 sequence reads: CASSLESPGQGTTEAFF. The DNA for the CDR3 is TGTGCCAGCAGCTTAGAATCACCGGGACAGGGGACCACTGAAGCTTTCTTT.

The chain links TRBV6-4 to TRBJ2-6, with 7 positions matching TRBD1. Looked up from germline, CDR1 is MRHNA and CDR2 is SNTAGT. This CDR3 comprises 17 residues. The ends lost 5 bases at V and 1 base at J; junction bases unmatched: 8. The CDR3 is CASSRQGLGSGANVLTF. The DNA of the CDR3 is TGTGCCAGCAGTCGACAGGGATTGGGATCTGGGGCCAACGTCCTGACTTTC.

The chain has TRBV27 and TRBJ1-5; TRBD1 matches 7 bases. The CDR3 runs 14 residues. The germline gives CDR1 MNHEY, CDR2 SMNVEV (reference sequence). V gave up 6 bases and J gave up 9 bases; unmatched junction bases: 11. CDR3 DNA: TGTGCCAGCAGAGATGACAGGGCCCTCGGGCCCCAGCATTTT. Encoded protein: CASRDDRALGPQHF.

This sequence joins TRBV9 and TRBJ1-5; unclear D gene. CDR3 length equals 23 residues. V lost 2 bases and J 0 bases, leaving 33 bases between the germline ends. Germline V CDR1 and CDR2: SGDLS, YYNGEE. In DNA form, the CDR3 reads TGTGCCAGCAGCGTCAGGATTCCAACGAGTAATTTTTTTTGTGGTAATAGCAATCAGCCCCAGCATTTT. It yields the protein CASSVRIPTSNFFCGNSNQPQHF.

In nucleotides, the CDR3 is TGTGCCAGCAGTTCACAAATGAACACCGGGGAGCTGTTTTTT. As protein: CASSSQMNTGELFF. The chain joins TRBV2 to TRBJ2-2; no definite D call. The germline V gene has CDR1 SNHLY and CDR2 FYNNEI. This CDR3 is 14 amino acids long. V lost 5 bases and J 1 base, leaving 8 bases between the germline ends.

The table lists this clone with a count of one. This chain joins TRBV4-1 and TRBJ2-5, with D maybe TRBD1 (6 bases). This CDR3 has 14 residues. In germline, CDR1 is MGHRA, CDR2 YSYEKL. Trimming pared 1 base from V and 3 bases from J, leaving 9 bases between. The CDR3: CASSQVGAKETQYF. The CDR3 region has the DNA TGCGCCAGCAGCCAAGTGGGGGCTAAAGAGACCCAGTACTTC.

As DNA, the CDR3 is TGTGCCAGCAGTCAACAGGGTACAAGGGAGACCCAGTACTTC. Protein: CASSQQGTRETQYF. This chain joins TRBV27 and TRBJ2-5; perhaps TRBD1 as D (6 bases). V lost 5 bases and J 5 bases, leaving 15 bases between the germline ends. Germline lookup yields CDR1 MNHEY and CDR2 SMNVEV (reference sequence). This CDR3 is built from 14 residues.

The chain joins TRBV28 to TRBJ1-6, with TRBD1 as a possible D gene (6 bases). V lost 5 bases, J lost 0 bases, and 17 bases lay in between. This CDR3 has 18 amino acids. The germline V gene has CDR1 MDHEN and CDR2 SYDVKM. In DNA form, the CDR3 reads TGTGCCAGCAGTCCGTGGACAGCCTCGAGCTCCTATAATTCACCCCTCCACTTT. Its protein is CASSPWTASSSYNSPLHF.